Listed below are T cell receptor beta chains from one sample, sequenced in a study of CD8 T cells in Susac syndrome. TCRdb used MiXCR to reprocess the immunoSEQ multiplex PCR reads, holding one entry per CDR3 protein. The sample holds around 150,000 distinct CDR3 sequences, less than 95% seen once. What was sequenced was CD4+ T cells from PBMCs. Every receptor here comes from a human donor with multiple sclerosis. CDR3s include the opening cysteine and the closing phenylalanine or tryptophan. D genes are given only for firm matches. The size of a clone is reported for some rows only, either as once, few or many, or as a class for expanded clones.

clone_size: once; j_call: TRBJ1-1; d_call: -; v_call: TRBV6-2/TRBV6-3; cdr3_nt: TGTGCCAGCAGTTACTCGAGATTTGCGGGGTCTCCGACTGAAGCTTTCTTT; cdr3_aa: CASSYSRFAGSPTEAFF
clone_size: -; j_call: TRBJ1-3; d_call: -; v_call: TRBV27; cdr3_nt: TGTGCCTCACGTGGGAAAGGATCTGGAAACACCATATATTTT; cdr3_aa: CASRGKGSGNTIYF
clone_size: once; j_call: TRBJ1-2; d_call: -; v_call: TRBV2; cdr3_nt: TGTGCCAGCAGTGAAGCGACCGGCTATGGCTACACCTTC; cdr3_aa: CASSEATGYGYTF
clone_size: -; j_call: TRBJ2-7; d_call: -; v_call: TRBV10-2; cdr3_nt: TGCGCCAGCAGTGCTTGGGCCTCCTACGAGCAGTACTTC; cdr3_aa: CASSAWASYEQYF
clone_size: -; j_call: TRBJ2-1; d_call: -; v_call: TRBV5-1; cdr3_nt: TGCGCCAGCAGCTTGGGACGGGGAAATTCCTACAATGAGCAGTTCTTC; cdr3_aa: CASSLGRGNSYNEQFF
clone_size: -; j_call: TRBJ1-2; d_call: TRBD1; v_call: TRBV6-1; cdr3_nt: TGTGCCAGCGATGCAGGGACAGCACCTAACTATGGCTACACCTTC; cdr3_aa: CASDAGTAPNYGYTF
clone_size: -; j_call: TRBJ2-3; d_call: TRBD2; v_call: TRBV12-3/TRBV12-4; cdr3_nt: TGTGCCAGCCTAGTAAGGCTAGCGGGAGCCGCAGATACGCAGTATTTT; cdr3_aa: CASLVRLAGAADTQYF
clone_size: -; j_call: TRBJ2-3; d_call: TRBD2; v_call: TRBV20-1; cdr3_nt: TGCAGTGCCTATGGACTAGCGGGAGGCACAGATACGCAGTATTTT; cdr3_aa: CSAYGLAGGTDTQYF
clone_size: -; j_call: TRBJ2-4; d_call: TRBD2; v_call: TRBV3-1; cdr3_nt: TGTGCCAGCAGCCAAGTAGCAATAGCGGGGGACATTCAGTACTTC; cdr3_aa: CASSQVAIAGDIQYF
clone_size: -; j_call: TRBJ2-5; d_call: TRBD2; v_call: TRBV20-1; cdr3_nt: TGCAGTGAAGGACTAGCGGGAGGTGAGACCCAGTACTTC; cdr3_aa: CSEGLAGGETQYF
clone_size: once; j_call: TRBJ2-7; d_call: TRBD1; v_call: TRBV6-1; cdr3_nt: TGTGCCAGCGGGGGGGGACCGGGGACAGGGCAGCACGAGCAGTACTTC; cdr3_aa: CASGGGPGTGQHEQYF
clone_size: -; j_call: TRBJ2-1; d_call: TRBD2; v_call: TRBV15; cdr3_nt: TGTGCCACCAGCAGAGAGTCAGCGGGAGGCCGGGATGAGCAGTTCTTC; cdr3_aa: CATSRESAGGRDEQFF
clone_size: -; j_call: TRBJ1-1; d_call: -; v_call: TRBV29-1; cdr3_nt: TGCAGCGTAGGCTCCGGAGTTGCGACTGAAGCTTTCTTT; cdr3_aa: CSVGSGVATEAFF
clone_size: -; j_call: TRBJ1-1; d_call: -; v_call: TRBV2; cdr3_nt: TGTGCCAGCAAATTCGGGAACACTGAAGCTTTCTTT; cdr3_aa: CASKFGNTEAFF
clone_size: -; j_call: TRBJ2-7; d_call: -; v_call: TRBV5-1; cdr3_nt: TGCGCCAGCAGCTACGGGGTAGGTTCCTACGAGCAGTACTTC; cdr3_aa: CASSYGVGSYEQYF
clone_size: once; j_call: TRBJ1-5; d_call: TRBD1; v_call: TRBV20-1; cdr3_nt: TGCAGTGCTAGAGACCCAGGACAGGTGGGGCAGCCCCAGCATTTT; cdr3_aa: CSARDPGQVGQPQHF
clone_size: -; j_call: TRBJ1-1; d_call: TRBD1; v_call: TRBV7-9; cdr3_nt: TGTGCCAGCAGCTCGATGAAAACAGGGGTTGAAGCTTTCTTT; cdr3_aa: CASSSMKTGVEAFF
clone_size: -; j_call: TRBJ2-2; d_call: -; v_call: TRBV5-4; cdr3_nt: TGTGCCAGCAGCGATAAAACAACGAACACCGGGGAGCTGTTTTTT; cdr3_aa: CASSDKTTNTGELFF
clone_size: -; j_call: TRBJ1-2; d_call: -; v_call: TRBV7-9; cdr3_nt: TGTGCCAGCAGCTTAGCGCGGCCCGGGGGGTATGGCTACACCTTC; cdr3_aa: CASSLARPGGYGYTF
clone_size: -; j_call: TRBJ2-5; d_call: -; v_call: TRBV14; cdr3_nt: TGCTCCCAATCTGTGTTCCTAAAAGTGATTCTCACTCTGCTTCTCATCTCCTACTTC; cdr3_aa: CSQSVFLKVILTLLLISYF